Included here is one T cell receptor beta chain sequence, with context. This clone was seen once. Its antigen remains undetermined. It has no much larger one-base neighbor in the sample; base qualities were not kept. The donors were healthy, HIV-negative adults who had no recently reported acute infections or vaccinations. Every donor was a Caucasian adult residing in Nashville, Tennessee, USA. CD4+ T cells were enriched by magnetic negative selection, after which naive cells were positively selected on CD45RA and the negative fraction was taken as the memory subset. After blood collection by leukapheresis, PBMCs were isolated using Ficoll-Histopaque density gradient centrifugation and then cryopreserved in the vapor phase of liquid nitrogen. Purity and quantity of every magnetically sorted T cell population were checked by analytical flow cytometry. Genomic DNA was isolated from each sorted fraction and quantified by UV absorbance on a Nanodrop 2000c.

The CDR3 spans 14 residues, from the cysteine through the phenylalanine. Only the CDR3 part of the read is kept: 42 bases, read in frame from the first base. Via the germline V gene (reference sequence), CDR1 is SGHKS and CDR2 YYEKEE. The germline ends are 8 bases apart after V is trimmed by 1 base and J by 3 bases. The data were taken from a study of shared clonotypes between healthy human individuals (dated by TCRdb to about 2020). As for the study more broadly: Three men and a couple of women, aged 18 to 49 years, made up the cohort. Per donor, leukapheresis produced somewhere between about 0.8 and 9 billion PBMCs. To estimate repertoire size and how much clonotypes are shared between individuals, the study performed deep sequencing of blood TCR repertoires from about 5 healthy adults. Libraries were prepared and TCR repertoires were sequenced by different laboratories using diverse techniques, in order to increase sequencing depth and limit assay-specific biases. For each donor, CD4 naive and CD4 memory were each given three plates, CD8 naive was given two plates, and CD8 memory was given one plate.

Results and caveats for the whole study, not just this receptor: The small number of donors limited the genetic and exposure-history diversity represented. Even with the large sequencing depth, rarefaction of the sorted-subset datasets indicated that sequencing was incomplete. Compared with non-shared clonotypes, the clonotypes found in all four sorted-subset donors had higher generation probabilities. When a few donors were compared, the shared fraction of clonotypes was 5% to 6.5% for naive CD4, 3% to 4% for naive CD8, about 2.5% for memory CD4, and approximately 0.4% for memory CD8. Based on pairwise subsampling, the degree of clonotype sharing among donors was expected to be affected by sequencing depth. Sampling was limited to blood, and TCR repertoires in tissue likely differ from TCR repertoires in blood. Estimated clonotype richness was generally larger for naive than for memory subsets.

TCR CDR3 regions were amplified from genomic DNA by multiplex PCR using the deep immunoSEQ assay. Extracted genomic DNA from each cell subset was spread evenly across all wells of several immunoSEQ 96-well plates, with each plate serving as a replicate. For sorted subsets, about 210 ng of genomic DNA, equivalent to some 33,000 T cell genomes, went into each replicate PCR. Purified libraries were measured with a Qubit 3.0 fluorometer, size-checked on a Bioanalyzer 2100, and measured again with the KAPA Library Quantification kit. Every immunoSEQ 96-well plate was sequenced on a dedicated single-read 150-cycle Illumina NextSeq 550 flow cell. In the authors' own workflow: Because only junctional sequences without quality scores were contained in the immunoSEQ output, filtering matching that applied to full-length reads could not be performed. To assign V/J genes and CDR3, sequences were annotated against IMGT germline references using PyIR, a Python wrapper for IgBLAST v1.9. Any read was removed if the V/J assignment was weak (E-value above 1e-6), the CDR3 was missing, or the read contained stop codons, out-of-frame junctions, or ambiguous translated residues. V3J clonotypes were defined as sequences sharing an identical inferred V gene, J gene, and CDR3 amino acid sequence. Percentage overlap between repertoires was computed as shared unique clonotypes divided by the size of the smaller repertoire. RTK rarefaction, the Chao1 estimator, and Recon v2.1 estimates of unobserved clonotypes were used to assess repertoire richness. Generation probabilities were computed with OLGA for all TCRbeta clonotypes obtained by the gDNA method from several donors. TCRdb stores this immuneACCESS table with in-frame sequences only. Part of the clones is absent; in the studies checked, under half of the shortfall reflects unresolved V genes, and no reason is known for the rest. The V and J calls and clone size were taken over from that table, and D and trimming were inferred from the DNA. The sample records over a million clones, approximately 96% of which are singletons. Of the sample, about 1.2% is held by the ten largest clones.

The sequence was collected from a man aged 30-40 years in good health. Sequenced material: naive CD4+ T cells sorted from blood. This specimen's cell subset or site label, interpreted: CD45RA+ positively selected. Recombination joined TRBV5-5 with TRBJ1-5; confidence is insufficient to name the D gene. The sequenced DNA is TGTGCCAGCAGCTTGTCCCTGCACAATCAGCCCCAGCATTTT. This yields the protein CASSLSLHNQPQHF. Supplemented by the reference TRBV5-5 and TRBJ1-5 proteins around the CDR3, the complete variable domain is DAGVTQSPTHLIKTRGQQVTLRCSPISGHKSVSWYQQVLGQGPQFIFQYYEKEERGRGNFPDRFSARQFPNYSSELNVNALLLGDSALYLCASSLSLHNQPQHFGDGTRLSIL.